A selection of T cell receptor beta chains follows, all from one sample in a study of blood T cell repertoires in COVID-19. TCRdb keeps only in-frame clones here, not all; method: immunoSEQ multiplex PCR. The profile covers some 69,000 clones, with under 95% appearing a single time and around 1.3% taken by the ten largest. The sample consisted of peripheral blood. These receptors all come from a man aged 60-69 years with acute or convalescent COVID-19. CDR3s include the opening cysteine and the closing phenylalanine or tryptophan. The D gene is left open where the match is weak. Some rows have no size entry. The others give once, few or many, or a class for an expanded clone.

cdr3_aa	cdr3_nt	d_call	clone_size	v_call	j_call
CASSEGRQYNQPQHF	TGTGCCAGCAGTGAAGGCCGACAGTACAATCAGCCCCAGCATTTT	.	.	TRBV6-1	TRBJ1-5
CATVAGAQETQYF	TGTGCCACGGTAGCGGGGGCCCAAGAGACCCAGTACTTC	TRBD2	.	TRBV10-3	TRBJ2-5
CASSPGQGRYGYTF	TGTGCCAGCAGTCCCGGACAGGGAAGGTATGGCTACACCTTC	TRBD1	.	TRBV27	TRBJ1-2
CASSPAQLTGEQYF	TGTGCCAGCAGCCCCGCCCAACTAACCGGCGAGCAGTACTTC	.	.	TRBV3-1/TRBV3-2	TRBJ2-7
CASMTADRVTEAFF	TGTGCCAGCATGACGGCGGACAGGGTCACTGAAGCTTTCTTT	TRBD1	.	TRBV6-5	TRBJ1-1
CASSPIGQTYEQYF	TGCGCCAGCAGCCCCATCGGACAGACCTACGAGCAGTACTTC	.	.	TRBV4-1	TRBJ2-7
CASSNGGASYEQYF	TGTGCCAGCAGCAACGGGGGTGCTTCCTACGAGCAGTACTTC	.	.	TRBV14	TRBJ2-7
CASSRQVLSSYNSPLHF	TGTGCCAGCAGCCGACAGGTCTTGAGCTCCTATAATTCACCCCTCCACTTT	.	.	TRBV7-9	TRBJ1-6
CASSPSTASYEQYF	TGTGCCAGCAGCCCGTCGACAGCCTCCTACGAGCAGTACTTC	.	.	TRBV7-2	TRBJ2-7
CASSPTGTYEQYF	TGTGCCAGCAGCCCGACAGGAACCTACGAGCAGTACTTC	.	.	TRBV11-1	TRBJ2-7
CASTFTPRQSKQYF	TGTGCCAGCACCTTCACCCCCCGCCAAAGCAAGCAGTACTTC	.	.	TRBV2	TRBJ2-7
CASSQQGGYTF	TGTGCCAGCAGCCAACAGGGGGGCTACACCTTC	.	.	TRBV4-2	TRBJ1-2
CASSQSGLNEKLFF	TGTGCCAGCAGCCAGTCAGGGCTTAATGAAAAACTGTTTTTT	.	.	TRBV3-1/TRBV3-2	TRBJ1-4
CASSSPGQLAKNIQYF	TGTGCCAGCAGCTCACCGGGACAGCTAGCCAAAAACATTCAGTACTTC	TRBD1	.	TRBV7-2	TRBJ2-4
CASSPFPQGYNEQFF	TGTGCCAGCTCACCATTCCCGCAGGGCTACAATGAGCAGTTCTTC	.	.	TRBV18	TRBJ2-1
CASISVGGLNTEAFF	TGTGCCAGTATCAGCGTGGGGGGGCTAAACACTGAAGCTTTCTTT	.	.	TRBV19	TRBJ1-1
CASSFRTGFTEAFF	TGCGCCAGCAGCTTCCGGACAGGCTTCACTGAAGCTTTCTTT	TRBD1	.	TRBV5-1	TRBJ1-1
CASSPLQGPTYNEQFF	TGTGCCAGCAGCCCCCTACAGGGGCCTACCTACAATGAGCAGTTCTTC	TRBD1	.	TRBV5-5	TRBJ2-1
CASSLAQNTEAFF	TGTGCCAGCAGCCTCGCACAGAACACTGAAGCTTTCTTT	.	.	TRBV2	TRBJ1-1
CASSADSYKSSYEQYF	TGCGCCAGCAGCGCGGACAGCTATAAGAGCTCCTACGAGCAGTACTTC	.	.	TRBV5-1	TRBJ2-7
CASSSTGSQETQYF	TGTGCCAGCAGCTCCACAGGGTCCCAAGAGACCCAGTACTTC	.	.	TRBV7-3	TRBJ2-5
CATSRDPGGYQETQYF	TGTGCCACCAGCAGAGATCCAGGGGGTTACCAAGAGACCCAGTACTTC	TRBD1	.	TRBV15	TRBJ2-5
CASSTGGWVAFF	TGTGCCAGCAGCACAGGTGGGTGGGTGGCTTTCTTT	.	.	TRBV6-5	TRBJ1-1
CASSANRGLWGNEQFF	TGTGCCAGCAGTGCCAACAGGGGGCTTTGGGGTAATGAGCAGTTCTTC	TRBD1	.	TRBV6-1	TRBJ2-1
CASSLGGYNSPLHF	TGTGCCAGCAGCTTGGGCGGCTATAATTCACCCCTCCACTTT	.	.	TRBV5-8	TRBJ1-6
CASSPQYTYEQYF	TGTGCCAGCAGTCCACAGTATACCTACGAGCAGTACTTC	.	.	TRBV6-6	TRBJ2-7
CASSQEGRSGHEHF	TGTGCCAGCAGCCAAGAAGGGAGGAGCGGCCACGAGCATTTT	.	.	TRBV4-2	TRBJ2-3
CASSLVPLRGETQYF	TGTGCCAGCAGCTTAGTTCCACTAAGGGGAGAGACCCAGTACTTC	.	.	TRBV7-2	TRBJ2-5
CASSVGAGDNSPLHF	TGTGCCAGCAGCGTAGGGGCAGGGGATAATTCACCCCTCCACTTT	.	.	TRBV9	TRBJ1-6
CASSMGQSFYGYTF	TGTGCCAGTAGTATGGGGCAGTCCTTCTATGGCTACACCTTC	.	once	TRBV19	TRBJ1-2
CASQPGANYGYTF	TGTGCCAGCCAACCGGGAGCTAACTATGGCTACACCTTC	.	.	TRBV6-5	TRBJ1-2
CASSYSATGNGYTF	TGTGCCAGCAGTTACTCAGCGACAGGGAATGGCTACACCTTC	TRBD1	few	TRBV6-6	TRBJ1-2
CASRERGGSYEQYF	TGTGCCAGTAGAGAGCGGGGGGGCTCCTACGAGCAGTACTTC	TRBD2	.	TRBV19	TRBJ2-7
CASSYSSFYNSPLHF	TGTGCCAGCAGTTACTCGAGCTTCTATAATTCACCCCTCCACTTT	.	.	TRBV6-5	TRBJ1-6
CASSDPVSRGDQPQHF	TGTGCCAGCAGTGATCCGGTCTCTAGGGGCGATCAGCCCCAGCATTTT	.	.	TRBV2	TRBJ1-5
CASSYQGTGYNEQFF	TGCGCCAGCAGCTACCAGGGGACAGGGTACAATGAGCAGTTCTTC	TRBD1	.	TRBV5-1	TRBJ2-1
CAINGQGVTDTQYF	TGTGCCATCAATGGACAGGGGGTAACAGATACGCAGTATTTT	TRBD1	once	TRBV10-3	TRBJ2-3